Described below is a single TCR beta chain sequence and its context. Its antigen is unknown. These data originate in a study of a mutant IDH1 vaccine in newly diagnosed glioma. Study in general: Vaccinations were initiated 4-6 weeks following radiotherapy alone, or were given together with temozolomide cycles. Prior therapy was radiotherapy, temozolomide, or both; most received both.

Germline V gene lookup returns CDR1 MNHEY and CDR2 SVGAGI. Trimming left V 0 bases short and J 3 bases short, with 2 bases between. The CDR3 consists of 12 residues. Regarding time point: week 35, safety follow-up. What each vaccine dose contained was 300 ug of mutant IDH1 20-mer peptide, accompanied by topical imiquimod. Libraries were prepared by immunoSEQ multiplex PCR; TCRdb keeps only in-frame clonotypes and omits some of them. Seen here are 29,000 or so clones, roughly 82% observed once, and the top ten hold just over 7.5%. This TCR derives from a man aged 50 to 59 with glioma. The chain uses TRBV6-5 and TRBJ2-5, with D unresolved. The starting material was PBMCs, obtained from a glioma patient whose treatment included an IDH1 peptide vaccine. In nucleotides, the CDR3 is TGTGCCAGCAGTTACTCAGAAGAGACCCAGTACTTC. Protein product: CASSYSEETQYF.